Listed below are T cell receptor beta chains from one sample, sequenced in a study of blood T cell repertoires in COVID-19. Some clones are missing from TCRdb's copy, which holds only in-frame ones; the method was immunoSEQ multiplex PCR. The table lists some 490,000 clones, approximately 91% of them singletons, with under 9.5% in the top ten. Sequencing used PBMCs or T cells enriched from blood (not recorded which). These receptors all stem from a woman aged 55-75 years who had recovered from COVID-19. The CDR3 runs from the conserved cysteine through the conserved F or W. Fields, in order: V gene, J gene, CDR3 length, D gene, CDR3 protein, CDR3 DNA. D genes are given only for firm matches.

TRBV19	TRBJ2-4	16	TRBD1	CASSIPGTGGGNIQYF	TGTGCCAGTAGTATACCCGGGACAGGGGGCGGAAACATTCAGTACTTC
TRBV5-5	TRBJ1-5	14	-	CASSLQGNNQPQHF	TGTGCCAGCAGCCTACAGGGCAACAATCAGCCCCAGCATTTT
TRBV29-1	TRBJ2-3	14	TRBD1	CSVVDRVGTDTQYF	TGCAGCGTCGTGGACAGGGTCGGCACAGATACGCAGTATTTT
TRBV13	TRBJ1-6	14	TRBD1	CASSLGGPNSPLHF	TGTGCCAGCAGCCTAGGGGGCCCAAATTCACCCCTCCACTTT
TRBV5-1	TRBJ2-3	15	-	CASSLGQISTDTQYF	TGCGCCAGCAGCTTGGGACAGATTAGCACAGATACGCAGTATTTT
TRBV5-1	TRBJ2-5	16	TRBD1	CASSLGGQPREETQYF	TGCGCCAGCAGCTTGGGGGGACAGCCACGAGAGGAGACCCAGTACTTC
TRBV7-2	TRBJ2-1	17	TRBD2	CASSRQHGGGALGEQFF	TGTGCCAGCAGCCGGCAGCATGGCGGGGGGGCTCTGGGTGAGCAGTTCTTC
TRBV12-5	TRBJ2-2	16	-	CASGLEQGRGTGELFF	TGTGCTAGTGGTTTGGAACAGGGTAGGGGCACCGGGGAGCTGTTTTTT
TRBV10-3	TRBJ1-5	13	-	CATSDNSNQPQHF	TGTGCCACCTCGGACAATAGCAATCAGCCCCAGCATTTT
TRBV6-6	TRBJ1-6	15	-	CASSYTGGLSSPLHF	TGTGCCAGCAGTTACACGGGGGGTCTAAGCTCACCCCTCCACTTT
TRBV6-5	TRBJ2-2	15	-	CASSYGQVRGGELFF	TGTGCCAGCAGCTACGGACAGGTGCGGGGCGGGGAGCTGTTTTTT
TRBV5-1	TRBJ2-5	16	TRBD2	CASSPKLAGGPETQYF	TGCGCCAGCAGCCCAAAACTAGCGGGGGGGCCGGAGACCCAGTACTTC